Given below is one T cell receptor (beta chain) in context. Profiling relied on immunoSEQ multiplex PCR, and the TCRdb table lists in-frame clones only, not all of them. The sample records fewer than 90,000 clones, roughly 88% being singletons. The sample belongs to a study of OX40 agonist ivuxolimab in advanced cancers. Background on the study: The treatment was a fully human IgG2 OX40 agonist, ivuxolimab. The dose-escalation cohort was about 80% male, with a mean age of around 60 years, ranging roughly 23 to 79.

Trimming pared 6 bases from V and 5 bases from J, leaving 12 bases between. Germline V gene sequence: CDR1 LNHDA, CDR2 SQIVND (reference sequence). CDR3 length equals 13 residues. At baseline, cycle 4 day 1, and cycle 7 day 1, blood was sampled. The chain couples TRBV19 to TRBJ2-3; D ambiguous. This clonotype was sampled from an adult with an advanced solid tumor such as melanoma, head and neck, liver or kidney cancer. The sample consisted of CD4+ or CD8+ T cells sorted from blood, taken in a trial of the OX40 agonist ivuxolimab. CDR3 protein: CASSKNPGDTQYF. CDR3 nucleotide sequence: TGTGCCAGTAGCAAAAATCCTGGAGATACGCAGTATTTT.